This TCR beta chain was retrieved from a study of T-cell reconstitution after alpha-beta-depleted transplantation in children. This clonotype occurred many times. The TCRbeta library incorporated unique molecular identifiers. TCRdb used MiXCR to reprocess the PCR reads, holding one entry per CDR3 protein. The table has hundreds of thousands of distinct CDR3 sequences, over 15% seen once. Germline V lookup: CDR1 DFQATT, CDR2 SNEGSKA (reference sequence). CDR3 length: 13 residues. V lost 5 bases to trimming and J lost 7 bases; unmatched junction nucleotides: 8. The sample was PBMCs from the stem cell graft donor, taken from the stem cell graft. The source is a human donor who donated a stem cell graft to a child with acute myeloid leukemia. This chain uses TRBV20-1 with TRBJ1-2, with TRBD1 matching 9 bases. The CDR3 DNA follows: TGCAGTGCTGAAGGGACAGGGTATCTTGGCTACACCTTC. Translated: CSAEGTGYLGYTF.